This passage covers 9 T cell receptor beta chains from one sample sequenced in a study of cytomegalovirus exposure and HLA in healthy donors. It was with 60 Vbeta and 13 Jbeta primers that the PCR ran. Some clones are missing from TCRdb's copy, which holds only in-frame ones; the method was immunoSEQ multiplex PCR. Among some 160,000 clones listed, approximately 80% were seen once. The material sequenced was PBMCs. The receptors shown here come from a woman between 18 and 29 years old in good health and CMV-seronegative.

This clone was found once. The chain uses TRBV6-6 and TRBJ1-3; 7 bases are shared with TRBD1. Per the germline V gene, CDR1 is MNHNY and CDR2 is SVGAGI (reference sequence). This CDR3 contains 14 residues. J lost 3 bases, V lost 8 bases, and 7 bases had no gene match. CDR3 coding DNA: TGTGCCAGCGGAGCCCGACAGGGTGGAAACACCATATATTTT. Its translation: CASGARQGGNTIYF.

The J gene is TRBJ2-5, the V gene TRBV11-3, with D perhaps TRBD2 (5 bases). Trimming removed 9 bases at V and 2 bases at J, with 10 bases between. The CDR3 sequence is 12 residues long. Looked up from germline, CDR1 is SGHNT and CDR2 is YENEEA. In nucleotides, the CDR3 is TGTGCCAGTGGAACGGGGCAAGAGACCCAGTACTTC. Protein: CASGTGQETQYF.

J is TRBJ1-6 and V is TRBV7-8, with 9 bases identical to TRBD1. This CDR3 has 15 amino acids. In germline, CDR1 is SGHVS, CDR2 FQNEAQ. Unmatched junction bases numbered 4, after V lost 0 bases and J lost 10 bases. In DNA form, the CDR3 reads TGTGCCAGCAGCTTAGCGGGACAGGGTAGATCACCCCTCCACTTT. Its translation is CASSLAGQGRSPLHF.

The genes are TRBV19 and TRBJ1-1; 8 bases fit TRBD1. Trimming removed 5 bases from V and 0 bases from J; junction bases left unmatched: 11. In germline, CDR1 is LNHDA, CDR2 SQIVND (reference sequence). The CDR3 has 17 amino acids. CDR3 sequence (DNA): TGTGCCAGTAGTGGGCAGTGGGGACAGGCTTTGAACACTGAAGCTTTCTTT. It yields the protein CASSGQWGQALNTEAFF.

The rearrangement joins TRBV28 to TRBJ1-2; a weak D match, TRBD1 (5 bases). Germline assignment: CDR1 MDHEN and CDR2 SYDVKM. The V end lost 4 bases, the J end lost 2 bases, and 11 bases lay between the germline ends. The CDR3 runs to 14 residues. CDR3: CASSSRALNYGYTF. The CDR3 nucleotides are TGTGCCAGCAGTTCCAGGGCCCTAAACTATGGCTACACCTTC.

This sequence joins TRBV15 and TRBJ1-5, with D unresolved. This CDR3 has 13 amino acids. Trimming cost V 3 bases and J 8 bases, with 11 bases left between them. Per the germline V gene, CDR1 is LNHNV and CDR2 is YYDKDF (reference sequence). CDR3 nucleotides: TGTGCCACCAGCAGGGACCTGCGGGAGCCCCAGCATTTT. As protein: CATSRDLREPQHF.

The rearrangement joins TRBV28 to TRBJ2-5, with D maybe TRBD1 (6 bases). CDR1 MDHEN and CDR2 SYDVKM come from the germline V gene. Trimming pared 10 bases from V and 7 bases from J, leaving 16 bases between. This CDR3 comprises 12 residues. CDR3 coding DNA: TGTGCCACTGAGACAGGCGGCGGGACCCAGTACTTC. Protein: CATETGGGTQYF.

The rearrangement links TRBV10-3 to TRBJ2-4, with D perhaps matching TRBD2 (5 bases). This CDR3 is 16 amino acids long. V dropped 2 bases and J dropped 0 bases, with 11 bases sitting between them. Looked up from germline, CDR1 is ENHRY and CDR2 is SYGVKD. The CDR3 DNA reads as TGTGCCATCAGTGAGCCTGGAGGCATAGCCAAAAACATTCAGTACTTC. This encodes CAISEPGGIAKNIQYF.

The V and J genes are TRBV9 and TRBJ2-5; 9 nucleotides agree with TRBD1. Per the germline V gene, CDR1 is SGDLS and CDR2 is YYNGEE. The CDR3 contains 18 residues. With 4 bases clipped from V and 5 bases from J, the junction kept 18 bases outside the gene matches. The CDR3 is CASSLAGTGSPRGETQYF. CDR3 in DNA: TGTGCCAGCAGCCTCGCCGGGACAGGGAGCCCTAGAGGGGAGACCCAGTACTTC.